One and the same sample provided the 23 T cell receptor beta chains below, sequenced in a study of blood T cell repertoires in COVID-19. TCRdb's copy holds only in-frame clones and misses some; the assay was immunoSEQ multiplex PCR. Of fewer than 250,000 clones in the sample, around four fifths are singletons; the top ten hold 3.6%. The sequenced sample was PBMCs or T cells enriched from blood (not recorded which). All receptors derive from a woman aged 40 to 50 who had been exposed to COVID-19.

The V call is TRBV7-3, the J call TRBJ1-3, with D possibly matching TRBD1 (6 bases). The CDR3 length is 16 residues. Looked up from germline, CDR1 is SGHTA and CDR2 is FQGTGA. V was trimmed by 4 bases and J by 0 bases, leaving 13 bases between them. The CDR3 DNA reads TGTGCCAGCAGCTACAGGGAGGGAGGCTCTGGAAACACCATATATTTT. Protein product: CASSYREGGSGNTIYF.

This clone was found a few times. The chain recombines TRBV9 with TRBJ2-3; possible D gene TRBD2, 7 bases. The CDR3 has 15 amino acids. Deletions cut 2 bases from V and 6 bases from J, with 16 bases between. Per germline, CDR1 SGDLS and CDR2 YYNGEE. The CDR3 sequence: CASSVGAGAEDTQYF. In DNA, the CDR3 is TGTGCCAGCAGCGTCGGTGCGGGGGCGGAGGATACGCAGTATTTT.

V gene TRBV4-1 combines with J gene TRBJ2-7; 9 bases are a match to TRBD1. CDR1 and CDR2 from the germline V gene are MGHRA and YSYEKL. V was pared by 1 base and J by 3 bases, with 4 bases of the junction left unmatched. The CDR3 loop spans 15 amino acids. The CDR3 reads CASSQVGTGYYEQYF. DNA for the CDR3: TGCGCCAGCAGCCAAGTCGGGACAGGGTACTACGAGCAGTACTTC.

This chain joins TRBV5-1 and TRBJ2-3; 8 bases fit TRBD1. The ends lost 5 bases at V and 4 bases at J; junction bases unmatched: 6. CDR1 and CDR2 from the germline V gene are SGHRS and YFSETQ. This CDR3 region has 14 residues. CDR3 sequence reads: CASRSGQDSDTQYF. The CDR3, as DNA: TGCGCCAGCAGGTCGGGACAGGACTCAGATACGCAGTATTTT. Based on the CDR3 plus reference TRBV5-1 and TRBJ2-3, the full variable domain is KAGVTQTPRYLIKTRGQQVTLSCSPISGHRSVSWYQQTPGQGLQFLFEYFSETQRNKGNFPGRFSGRQFSNSRSEMNVSTLELGDSALYLCASRSGQDSDTQYFGPGTRLTVL.

This chain uses TRBV12-3 or TRBV12-4 with TRBJ1-2, with no clear D. Trimming took off 4 bases at V and 5 bases at J, with 11 bases between the two ends. The CDR3 has 13 residues. CDR3 in amino acids: CASSWSDSYGYTF. The CDR3 nucleotides read TGTGCCAGCAGTTGGAGCGACTCTTATGGCTACACCTTC.

This sequence joins TRBV12-5 and TRBJ2-1, with D tentatively TRBD2 (6 bases). Germline lookup yields CDR1 LGHNT and CDR2 FRNRAP. The CDR3 is made up of 14 amino acids. The germline V and J ends were trimmed by 4 bases and 5 bases, with 12 bases remaining between them. The CDR3 protein is CASGWQGGNNEQFF. CDR3 DNA: TGTGCTAGTGGTTGGCAGGGAGGTAACAATGAGCAGTTCTTC.

The chain combines TRBV5-1 with TRBJ1-1, with TRBD1 matching 7 bases. V dropped 4 bases and J dropped 5; count of bases not matched to a gene: 14. The CDR3 spans 16 residues. Looked up from germline, CDR1 is SGHRS and CDR2 is YFSETQ. DNA for the CDR3: TGCGCCAGCAGCACTTCAGGGGGGCCGGGGAGGACTGAAGCTTTCTTT. This gives the protein CASSTSGGPGRTEAFF.

The genes are TRBV18 and TRBJ2-7; D is possibly TRBD2 (6 bases). Between the trimmed V and J ends, which lost 6 bases and 0 bases, there was a span of 9 bases. The CDR3 is 13 residues long. From germline, CDR1 is KGHSH and CDR2 LQKENI. The CDR3 DNA is TGTGCCAGCTCGGCGGGGCTCTCCTACGAGCAGTACTTC. Amino acids: CASSAGLSYEQYF.

The J gene is TRBJ2-5, the V gene TRBV5-6, with 9 bases that match TRBD2. Germline assignment: CDR1 SGHDT and CDR2 YYEEEE. The CDR3 extends over 15 amino acids. V dropped 0 bases and J dropped 3; count of bases not matched to a gene: 3. CDR3 protein: CASSLELAGEETQYF. Here the CDR3 DNA reads TGTGCCAGCAGCTTGGAACTAGCGGGCGAAGAGACCCAGTACTTC.

This sequence joins TRBV12-3 or TRBV12-4 and TRBJ1-1, with a tentative D call TRBD1 (5 bases). Between the trimmed V and J ends, which lost 6 bases and 5 bases, there was a span of 13 bases. The CDR3 is made up of 13 amino acids. The CDR3 here is CASRPQGNTEAFF. The CDR3 nucleotides read TGTGCCAGCAGACCCCAGGGCAATACTGAAGCTTTCTTT.

The chain couples TRBV9 to TRBJ2-4; TRBD2 matches at 7 bases. Germline CDR1 is SGDLS and CDR2 is YYNGEE. Unmatched junction bases numbered 4, after V lost 3 bases and J lost 1 base. This CDR3 has 15 residues. CDR3 nucleotide sequence: TGTGCCAGCAGCGGAGGAGCGGGGGCCAAAAACATTCAGTACTTC. Protein: CASSGGAGAKNIQYF.

The rearrangement links TRBV7-6 to TRBJ1-1; no reliable D call. The CDR3 spans 15 residues. Trimming took off 0 bases at V and 0 bases at J, with 8 bases between the two ends. Germline CDR1 is SGHVS and CDR2 is FNYEAQ. CDR3 sequence (DNA): TGTGCCAGCAGCTTAGCGGGAGTGATGAACACTGAAGCTTTCTTT. It is translated as CASSLAGVMNTEAFF.

In DNA, the CDR3 is TGTGCCAGCAGCTTAGGACAGGCGGGCGATTCACCCCTCCACTTT. It specifies CASSLGQAGDSPLHF. The rearrangement uses TRBV7-3 and TRBJ1-6; TRBD1 matches 7 bases. The length of the CDR3 is 15 residues. V dropped 2 bases and J dropped 8; count of bases not matched to a gene: 6. Germline CDR1 and CDR2: SGHTA and FQGTGA.

The chain is built from TRBV30 and TRBJ2-5; 11 bases are a match to TRBD2. This CDR3 has 15 amino acids. Germline lookup yields CDR1 GTSNPN and CDR2 SVGIG (reference sequence). The J segment lost 5 bases and the V segment lost 1 base, leaving 6 bases of the junction unmatched. CDR3 sequence (DNA): TGTGCCTGGAGTGCGACTAGCGGGGTGGAGGAGACCCAGTACTTC. Translation gives CAWSATSGVEETQYF.

The gene calls are TRBV6-5 and TRBJ2-5; 7 bases match TRBD2. The CDR3 sequence is 15 residues long. Per germline, CDR1 MNHEY and CDR2 SVGAGI. The V gene end was trimmed by 7 bases and the J gene end by 5 bases; junction bases not matched to a gene: 13. CDR3 in DNA: TGTGCCAGCATCTACGGCGGGGGAGTCTGGGAGACCCAGTACTTC. Residues: CASIYGGGVWETQYF.

The rearrangement uses TRBV15 and TRBJ2-5; TRBD2 matches at 8 bases. Per the germline V gene, CDR1 is LNHNV and CDR2 is YYDKDF (reference sequence). V shed 0 bases and J 5 bases; nucleotides not matched to a gene: 5. The CDR3 contains 15 residues. DNA of the CDR3: TGTGCCACCAGCAGAGATCAGCGGGGGCTGGAGACCCAGTACTTC. This codes for CATSRDQRGLETQYF.

The chain couples TRBV7-9 to TRBJ1-4; D ambiguous. The CDR3 sequence is 13 residues long. The ends were cut back, 11 bases at V and 5 bases at J, with 15 bases in the middle. From germline, CDR1 is SEHNR and CDR2 FQNEAQ (reference sequence). The CDR3 DNA is TGTGCCGCTTCGCCGGGAGAGAATGAAAAACTGTTTTTT. It yields the protein CAASPGENEKLFF.

The CDR3 sequence: CASSLRGQGALSSYEQYF. CDR3 bases: TGCGCCAGCAGCTTAAGGGGACAGGGGGCCTTAAGCTCCTACGAGCAGTACTTC. The chain recombines TRBV5-1 with TRBJ2-7; 12 bases align to TRBD1. The CDR3 extends over 18 amino acids. Germline trimming cut 2 bases from V and 0 bases from J; bases unmatched to any gene: 9. In germline, CDR1 is SGHRS, CDR2 YFSETQ.

This chain uses TRBV20-1 with TRBJ1-3; a weak D match, TRBD1 (5 bases). CDR1 and CDR2 from the germline V gene are DFQATT and SNEGSKA (reference sequence). The CDR3 loop spans 14 amino acids. The V end lost 3 bases, the J end lost 3 bases, and 12 bases lay between the germline ends. The CDR3 sequence: CSASGQGVGNTIYF. The CDR3 DNA follows: TGCAGTGCTAGTGGCCAGGGCGTTGGAAACACCATATATTTT.

The chain combines TRBV19 with TRBJ1-1; no clear D. The CDR3 is 19 amino acids. Germline CDR1 and CDR2: LNHDA and SQIVND (reference sequence). V dropped 1 base and J dropped 3 bases, with 24 bases sitting between them. The DNA of the CDR3 is TGTGCCAGTAGTATAGTTTTCTTGGGGTCGCGGGGTCAGGACACTGAAGCTTTCTTT. It codes for CASSIVFLGSRGQDTEAFF.

This rearrangement joins TRBV15 to TRBJ1-1; D remains ambiguous. The CDR3 length is 13 residues. Germline lookup yields CDR1 LNHNV and CDR2 YYDKDF (reference sequence). The V end lost 2 bases, the J end lost 6 bases, and 10 bases lay between the germline ends. CDR3 in DNA: TGTGCCACCAGCAGATCCGATTTAGCTGAAGCTTTCTTT. This encodes CATSRSDLAEAFF.

This clone was detected ten times or more. V usage is TRBV5-1 and J usage is TRBJ2-7; 7 positions match TRBD2. Germline loops: CDR1 SGHRS, CDR2 YFSETQ. V lost 3 bases, J lost 0 bases, and 9 bases stayed unmatched. This CDR3 comprises 16 residues. CDR3 DNA sequence: TGCGCCAGCAGCTGGGATCTTGGGGGGGTCTCCTACGAGCAGTACTTC. It specifies CASSWDLGGVSYEQYF.

The chain combines TRBV11-1 with TRBJ1-2, with D possibly being TRBD1 (6 bases). The length of the CDR3 is 15 residues. Germline V gene data show CDR1 as SGHAT and CDR2 as FQDESV (reference sequence). Between the trimmed V and J ends, which lost 4 bases and 1 base, there was a span of 13 bases. Here the CDR3 reads CASSSLQGYNYGYTF. CDR3 nucleotide sequence: TGTGCCAGCAGCTCGTTACAGGGCTATAACTATGGCTACACCTTC. Full variable domain (rest looked up from reference TRBV11-1 and TRBJ1-2): EAEVAQSPRYKITEKSQAVAFWCDPISGHATLYWYRQILGQGPELLVQFQDESVVDDSQLPKDRFSAERLKGVDSTLKIQPAELGDSAMYLCASSSLQGYNYGYTFGSGTRLTVV.